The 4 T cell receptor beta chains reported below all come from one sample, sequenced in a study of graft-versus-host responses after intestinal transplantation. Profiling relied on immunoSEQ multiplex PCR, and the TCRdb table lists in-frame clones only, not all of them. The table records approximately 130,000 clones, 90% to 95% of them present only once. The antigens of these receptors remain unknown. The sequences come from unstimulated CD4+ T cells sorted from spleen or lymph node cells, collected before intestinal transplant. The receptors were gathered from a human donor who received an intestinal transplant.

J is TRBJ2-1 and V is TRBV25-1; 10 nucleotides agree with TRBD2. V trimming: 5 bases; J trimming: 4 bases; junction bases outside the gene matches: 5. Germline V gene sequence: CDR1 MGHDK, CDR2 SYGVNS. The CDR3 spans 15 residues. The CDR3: CASSPLAGEYNEQFF. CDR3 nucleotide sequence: TGTGCCAGCAGTCCCCTAGCGGGGGAGTACAATGAGCAGTTCTTC. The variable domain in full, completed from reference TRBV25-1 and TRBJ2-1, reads EADIYQTPRYLVIGTGKKITLECSQTMGHDKMYWYQQDPGMELHLIHYSYGVNSTEKGDLSSESTVSRIRTEHFPLTLESARPSHTSQYLCASSPLAGEYNEQFFGPGTRLTVL.

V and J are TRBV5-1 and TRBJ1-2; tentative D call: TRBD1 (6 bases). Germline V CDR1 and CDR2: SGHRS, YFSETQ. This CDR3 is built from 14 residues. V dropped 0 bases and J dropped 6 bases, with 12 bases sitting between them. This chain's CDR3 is CASSLASGGDGYTF. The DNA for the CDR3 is TGCGCCAGCAGCTTGGCCTCGGGGGGCGATGGCTACACCTTC.

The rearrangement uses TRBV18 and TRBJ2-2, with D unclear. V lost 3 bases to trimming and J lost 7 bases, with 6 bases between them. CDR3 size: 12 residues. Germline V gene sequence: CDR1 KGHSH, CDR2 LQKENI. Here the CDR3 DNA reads TGTGCCAGCTCACCCATGAGCGGGGAGCTGTTTTTT. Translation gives CASSPMSGELFF. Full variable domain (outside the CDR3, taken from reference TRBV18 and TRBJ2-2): NAGVMQNPRHLVRRRGQEARLRCSPMKGHSHVYWYRQLPEEGLKFMVYLQKENIIDESGMPKERFSAEFPKEGPSILRIQQVVRGDSAAYFCASSPMSGELFFGEGSRLTVL.

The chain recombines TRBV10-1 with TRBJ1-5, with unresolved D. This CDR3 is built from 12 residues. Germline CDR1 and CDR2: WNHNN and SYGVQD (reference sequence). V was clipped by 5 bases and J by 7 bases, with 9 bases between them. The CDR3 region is CASSFSRQPQHF. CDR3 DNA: TGCGCCAGCAGTTTTTCAAGGCAGCCCCAGCATTTT.